This is a list of T cell receptor beta chains from one sample in a study of blood T cell repertoires in COVID-19. The assay was immunoSEQ multiplex PCR, and TCRdb's table has in-frame clones only and misses some. Here the sample spans roughly 170,000 clones, 70% to 90% being singletons. Sequenced material: peripheral blood. These receptor sequences come from a man in his fifties or sixties who had recovered from COVID-19. The CDR3 runs from the conserved cysteine through the conserved F or W. Fields, in order: J gene, clone size, D gene, V gene, CDR3 DNA, CDR3 protein. D genes are given only for firm matches. A row's size may be missing; if present it is once, few, many or a size class.

J: TRBJ2-7; size: NA; D: TRBD2; V: TRBV4-1; DNA: TGCGCCAGCAGCCAAGAGCGGGGGGGGACCTACGAGCAGTACTTC; CDR3: CASSQERGGTYEQYF
J: TRBJ2-7; size: NA; D: NA; V: TRBV5-1; DNA: TGCGCCAGCAGCGGGGACAATCCGAGTCACTACGAGCAGTACTTC; CDR3: CASSGDNPSHYEQYF
J: TRBJ1-2; size: NA; D: TRBD1; V: TRBV10-3; DNA: TGTGCCTACCGGGGGACAGGGGCAAACTATGGCTACACCTTC; CDR3: CAYRGTGANYGYTF
J: TRBJ2-1; size: NA; D: NA; V: TRBV10-2; DNA: TGCGCCAGCAGTGGCCCGGGGGGCGGGTTCTTC; CDR3: CASSGPGGGFF
J: TRBJ2-5; size: once; D: TRBD2; V: TRBV7-8; DNA: TGTGCCAGCAGCCCCCGTAGGGCTAGCGGGGGTGAGACCCAGTACTTC; CDR3: CASSPRRASGGETQYF
J: TRBJ1-1; size: NA; D: NA; V: TRBV7-8; DNA: TGTGCCAGCAGCTTCTATAGTGACACTGAAGCTTTCTTT; CDR3: CASSFYSDTEAFF
J: TRBJ1-1; size: NA; D: NA; V: TRBV5-5; DNA: TGTACGGGGGGCCTCGGGGTTGGCACTGAAGCTTTCTTT; CDR3: CTGGLGVGTEAFF
J: TRBJ1-5; size: NA; D: NA; V: TRBV10-2; DNA: TGCGCCAGCAGTGATGGGGGGAAGCCCCAGCATTTT; CDR3: CASSDGGKPQHF
J: TRBJ2-7; size: NA; D: NA; V: TRBV6-6; DNA: TGTGCCAGCAGTTACTCGCCAGGGGCATCCTACGAGCAGTACTTC; CDR3: CASSYSPGASYEQYF
J: TRBJ1-2; size: NA; D: NA; V: TRBV6-5; DNA: TGTGCCAGCAGTTACTCGAGGGAGGATGGCTACACCTTC; CDR3: CASSYSREDGYTF
J: TRBJ2-7; size: once; D: TRBD1; V: TRBV6-1; DNA: TGTGCCAGCAGTGAGGACAGGGGAGCACCCGAGCAGTACTTC; CDR3: CASSEDRGAPEQYF
J: TRBJ1-1; size: NA; D: TRBD1; V: TRBV6-5; DNA: TGTGCCAGCAGACGACAGGGGAACACTGAAGCTTTCTTT; CDR3: CASRRQGNTEAFF
J: TRBJ2-6; size: NA; D: NA; V: TRBV5-1; DNA: TGCGCCAGCAGCCTACAGGGCGCTGGGGCCAACGTCCTGACTTTC; CDR3: CASSLQGAGANVLTF
J: TRBJ2-7; size: few; D: TRBD1; V: TRBV5-4; DNA: TGTGCCAGCAGCCGGGGAGGGACAGGGCTATCAGTCCTGTACGAGCAGTACTTC; CDR3: CASSRGGTGLSVLYEQYF
J: TRBJ1-3; size: NA; D: NA; V: TRBV5-6; DNA: TGTGCCAGCAGCTTGTATTCTAGCTCTGGAAACACCATATATTTT; CDR3: CASSLYSSSGNTIYF